The rows below give T cell receptor beta chains drawn from one sample of a study of T cell responses to AZD1222 COVID-19 vaccine. Assay used: immunoSEQ multiplex PCR; TCRdb lists only in-frame clones, some missing. Of about 200,000 clones detected, approximately 93% appear once; the ten largest clones hold roughly 0.99%. The sequencing here drew on peripheral blood, taken 28 days after the second AZD1222 dose. The receptors here all came from an adult who received the AZD1222 COVID-19 vaccine. Each CDR3 is given with its conserved first and last residue.

length | V | CDR3
13 | TRBV13 | CASSLEPRDPLHF
13 | TRBV5-1 | CASSLAGATGYTF
17 | TRBV27 | CASSLITRDFSYNEQFF
12 | TRBV29-1 | CSVGDHNYEQYF
15 | TRBV14 | CASSHPGGGHSPLHF
15 | TRBV5-4 | CASSLGGQQYTEAFF
16 | TRBV9 | CASSPSHDRSSYEQYF
15 | TRBV14 | CASSQFGGRFYEQYF
15 | TRBV4-1 | CASSQGQGLYEKLFF
14 | TRBV2 | CASKQWDSSYEQYF
16 | TRBV6-2/TRBV6-3 | CASSYFGSSYNSPLHF
14 | TRBV7-2 | CASSRTSSSYEQYF
15 | TRBV6-1 | CASSEASGGMETQYF
12 | TRBV7-3 | CASGSGPGELFF
15 | TRBV7-9 | CASSPSYRGPYEQYF
15 | TRBV6-5 | CASSSKPQGSNELFF
13 | TRBV7-9 | CASNTRLDQPQHF
12 | TRBV6-4 | CASSDGPSKQFF
15 | TRBV5-6 | CASSSDRGRGYGYTF
12 | TRBV10-3 | CAAGTQVYEQYF
19 | TRBV19 | CASSVRGLAVELSTDTQYF
14 | TRBV15 | CATSSNSFSYGYTF
13 | TRBV3-1/TRBV3-2 | CASSRYRGTEAFF
16 | TRBV7-9 | CASSLGGRSSGNTIYF
13 | TRBV19 | CASITGGSYEQYF
14 | TRBV2 | CASKDRGRNTEAFF